This T cell receptor beta chain was retrieved from a study of T cell responses to AZD1222 COVID-19 vaccine (TCRdb year 2021). In terms of the full investigation: AZD1222 recipients with second doses at about 4 weeks or about 12 weeks were pooled, because spike-specific TCR depth and breadth did not differ between schedules. A total of about 250 trial participants underwent TCR sequencing, of whom under 220 had received two doses of AZD1222 and 26 had received two doses of the MenACWY control vaccine. Trial participants were enrolled by age into subgroups of 18-55, 56-69 and 70-plus years, and 148, 28 and 57 TCR-sequenced participants, respectively, were included in these subgroups. Beyond this particular receptor, the publication reports: Because no samples from the day 14 peak response were available, repertoires could be characterized only after the peak T cell response. Epitopes outside the regions mutated in the B.1.351 and B.1.1.7 variants were reportedly recognized by nearly half of the unique spike-specific TCRs. Participants were mostly white British and included more females than males, and it was suggested by the authors that clonal diversity may have been underestimated. In the small 56-69-year group, the increase in depth fell short of significance, most likely because of low power. Vaccine-associated CD4 TCRs spanned the whole spike protein, with dominant responses in regions 160-218 and 743-854. Conclusions about previously exposed vaccinees are limited because only a handful of AZD1222 recipients were SARS-CoV-2 seropositive at baseline. After two AZD1222 doses, spike-specific TCR breadth and depth were significantly higher than at day 0 and than in MenACWY recipients.

The CDR3 regions of human TCRbeta chains were analyzed by immunosequencing. The paper's data handling went like this. TCRs in the repertoires were compared against a reference library of SARS-CoV-2-specific TCRs that had been generated with the MIRA antigen-specificity platform. Breadth meant the fraction of unique TCRs that were SARS-CoV-2-associated, whereas depth meant the fraction of total T cells that were SARS-CoV-2-associated. Using the MIRA data, every spike-specific TCR was mapped to the spike region that the TCR reacted to and assigned to either a CD4 or a CD8 class. Log10-transformed breadth and depth values were compared by one-way ANOVA with Sidak's multiple comparisons tests. TCRdb retrieved this table from immuneACCESS and kept in-frame rearrangements only. Not all clones are present; in checked studies, unresolved V genes account for under half, and no reason is known for the remainder. V, J and clone size are those of that table, while D and trimming were read from the DNA. The sample profile shows 150,000 to 200,000 clones; 88% of them were found once. The ten largest make up roughly 8% of the sample.

The time point label here, explained by the study, means: baseline before first vaccination. The vaccinee samples were drawn from two UK trials, COV001 and COV002, one of which was a single-blind randomized controlled phase 2/3 trial testing AZD1222 (ChAdOx1 nCoV-19) in healthy adults. For TCRbeta chain sequencing, PBMC samples from trial participants were taken at day 0 and at day 28 after the second dose. In the germline V gene, CDR1 corresponds to MNHEY and CDR2 to SVGAGI. V was cut back by 2 bases and J by 2 bases, leaving a gap of 13 bases between them. CDR3 length: 16 amino acids, cysteine to phenylalanine. Just the 48-base CDR3 DNA is kept, in frame starting at base 1. A note on this clone: There is no known antigen for this receptor. No base quality information exists; no much larger clone differs at one position.

The sequence is built from TRBV6-5 and TRBJ1-3; no D gene can be assigned with confidence. The sequences come from peripheral blood, collected on day 0 of AZD1222 vaccination. The TCR sequence derives from an adult in good health. CDR3 reads: CASSYLPGAAGNTIYF. In nucleotides, the sequence is TGTGCCAGCAGTTACCTCCCCGGCGCGGCTGGAAACACCATATATTTT.